The 3 T cell receptor beta chains below come from one sample, sequenced in a study of blood T cell repertoires in COVID-19. Clones were read by immunoSEQ multiplex PCR, and TCRdb kept only the in-frame ones, dropping some. The sample lists 70,000 to 100,000 clones, approximately 90% occurring once. Material for sequencing was peripheral blood. The receptors were gathered from an elderly woman with acute or convalescent COVID-19.

The J gene is TRBJ1-3, the V gene TRBV9, with 7 bases identical to TRBD1. The trim removed 4 bases at V and 4 bases at J, leaving 5 bases unmatched. Germline CDR1 and CDR2: SGDLS and YYNGEE. The CDR3 loop spans 14 amino acids. The CDR3 DNA reads as TGTGCCAGCAGCTCCACAGGGGACGGAAACACCATATATTTT. Amino acid sequence: CASSSTGDGNTIYF.

This clone occurred once. V gene TRBV6-5 combines with J gene TRBJ2-1, with unresolved D. This CDR3 region has 13 residues. Germline lookup yields CDR1 MNHEY and CDR2 SVGAGI. V gave up 4 bases and J gave up 6 bases, with 10 bases separating them. The CDR3 nucleotides are TGTGCCAGCAGTTTCCCAGGATCCAATGAGCAGTTCTTC. Translating it yields CASSFPGSNEQFF.

The rearrangement uses TRBV9 and TRBJ2-2; D possibly corresponds to TRBD1 (6 bases). The V end lost 0 bases, the J end lost 1 base, and 10 bases lay between the germline ends. Germline V gives CDR1 SGDLS, CDR2 YYNGEE. This CDR3 has 16 residues. In DNA, the CDR3 is TGTGCCAGCAGCGTAGCTGCAGGGGTGAACACCGGGGAGCTGTTTTTT. Translation gives CASSVAAGVNTGELFF.